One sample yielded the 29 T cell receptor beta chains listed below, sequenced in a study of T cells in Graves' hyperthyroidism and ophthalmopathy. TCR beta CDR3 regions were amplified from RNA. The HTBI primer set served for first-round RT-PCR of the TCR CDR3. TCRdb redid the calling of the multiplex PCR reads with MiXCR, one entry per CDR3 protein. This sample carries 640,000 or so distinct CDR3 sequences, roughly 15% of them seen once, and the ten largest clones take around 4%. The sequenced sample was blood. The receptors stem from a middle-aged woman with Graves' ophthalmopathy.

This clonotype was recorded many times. As DNA, the CDR3 is TGTGCCAGTAGCCCGACTAGCGGGGGAGCCTACGAGCAGTACTTC. It is translated as CASSPTSGGAYEQYF. V and J are TRBV19 and TRBJ2-7, with 12 positions matching TRBD2. Germline assignment: CDR1 LNHDA and CDR2 SQIVND (reference sequence). The ends lost 6 bases at V and 2 bases at J; junction bases unmatched: 5. The length of the CDR3 is 15 residues.

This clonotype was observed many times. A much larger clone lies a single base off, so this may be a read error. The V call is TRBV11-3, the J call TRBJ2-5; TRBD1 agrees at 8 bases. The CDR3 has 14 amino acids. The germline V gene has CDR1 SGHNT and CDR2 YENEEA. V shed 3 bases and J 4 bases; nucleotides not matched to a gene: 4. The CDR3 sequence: CASSLTGDRETQYF. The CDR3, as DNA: TGTGCCAGCAGCTTGACAGGGGACCGAGAGACCCAGTACTTC.

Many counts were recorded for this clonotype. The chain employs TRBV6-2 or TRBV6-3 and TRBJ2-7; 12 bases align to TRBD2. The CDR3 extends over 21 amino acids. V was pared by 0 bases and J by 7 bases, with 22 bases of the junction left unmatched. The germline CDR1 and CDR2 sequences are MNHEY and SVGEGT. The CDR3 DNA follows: TGTGCCAGCAGTTACTCGTGTCATTCGTCTCGACTAGCGGGAGAGACTCTGGAGCAGTACTTC. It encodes CASSYSCHSSRLAGETLEQYF.

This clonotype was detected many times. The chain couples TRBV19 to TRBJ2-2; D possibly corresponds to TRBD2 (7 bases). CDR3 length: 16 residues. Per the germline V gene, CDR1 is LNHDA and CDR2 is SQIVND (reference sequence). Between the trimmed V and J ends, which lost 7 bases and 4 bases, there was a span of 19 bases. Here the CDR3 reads CASTGAGAGTTGELFF. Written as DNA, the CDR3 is TGTGCCAGTACTGGTGCGGGGGCGGGTACCACCGGGGAGCTGTTTTTT.

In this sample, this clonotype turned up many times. CDR3 nucleotide sequence: TGTGCCAGCAGCTCGGGGACGGTGGAAGCTTTCTTT. It encodes CASSSGTVEAFF. The chain employs TRBV6-5 and TRBJ1-1; possibly TRBD1 for D (5 bases). The CDR3 totals 12 residues. V gave up 6 bases and J gave up 8 bases, with 13 bases separating them. CDR1 MNHEY and CDR2 SVGAGI come from the germline V gene.

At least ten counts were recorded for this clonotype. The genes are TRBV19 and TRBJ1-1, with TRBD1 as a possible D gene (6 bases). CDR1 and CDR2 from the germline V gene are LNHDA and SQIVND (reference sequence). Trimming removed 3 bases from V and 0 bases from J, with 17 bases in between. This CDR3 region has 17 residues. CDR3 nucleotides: TGTGCCAGTAGTATTCGGGACCCGGGACAACTGAACACTGAAGCTTTCTTT. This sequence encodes CASSIRDPGQLNTEAFF.

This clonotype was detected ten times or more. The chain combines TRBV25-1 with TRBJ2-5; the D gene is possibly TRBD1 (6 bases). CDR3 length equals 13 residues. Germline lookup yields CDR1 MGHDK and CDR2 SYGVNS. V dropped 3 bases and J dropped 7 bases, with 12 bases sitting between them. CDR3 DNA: TGTGCCAGCAGTGAGCCAGGGGTAGCGACCCAGTACTTC. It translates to CASSEPGVATQYF.

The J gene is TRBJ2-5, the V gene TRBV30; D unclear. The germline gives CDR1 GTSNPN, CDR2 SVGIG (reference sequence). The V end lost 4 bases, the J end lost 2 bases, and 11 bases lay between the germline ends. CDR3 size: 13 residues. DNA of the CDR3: TGTGCCTGGACTCTCGGGCCGCAAGAGACCCAGTACTTC. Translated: CAWTLGPQETQYF. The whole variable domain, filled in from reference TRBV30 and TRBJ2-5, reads SQTIHQWPATLVQPVGSPLSLECTVEGTSNPNLYWYRQAAGRGLQLLFYSVGIGQISSEVPQNLSASRPQDRQFILSSKKLLLSDSGFYLCAWTLGPQETQYFGPGTRLLVL.

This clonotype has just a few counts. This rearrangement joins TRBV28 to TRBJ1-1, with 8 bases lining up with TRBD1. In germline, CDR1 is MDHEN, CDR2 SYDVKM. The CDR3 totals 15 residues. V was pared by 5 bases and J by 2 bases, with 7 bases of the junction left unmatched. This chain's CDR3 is CASSTPTGANTEAFF. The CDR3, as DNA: TGTGCCAGCAGTACCCCGACAGGGGCTAACACTGAAGCTTTCTTT.

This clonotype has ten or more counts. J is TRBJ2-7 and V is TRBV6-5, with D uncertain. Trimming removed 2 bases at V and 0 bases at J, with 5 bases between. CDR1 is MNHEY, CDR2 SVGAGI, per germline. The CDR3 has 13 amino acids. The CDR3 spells CASSYDTSYEQYF. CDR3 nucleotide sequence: TGTGCCAGCAGTTACGACACCTCCTACGAGCAGTACTTC.

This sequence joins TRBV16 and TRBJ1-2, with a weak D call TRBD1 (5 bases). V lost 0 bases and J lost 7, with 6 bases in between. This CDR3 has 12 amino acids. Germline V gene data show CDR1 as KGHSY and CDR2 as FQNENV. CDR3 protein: CASSQSDSGYTF. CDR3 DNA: TGTGCCAGCAGCCAATCAGACAGTGGCTACACCTTC.

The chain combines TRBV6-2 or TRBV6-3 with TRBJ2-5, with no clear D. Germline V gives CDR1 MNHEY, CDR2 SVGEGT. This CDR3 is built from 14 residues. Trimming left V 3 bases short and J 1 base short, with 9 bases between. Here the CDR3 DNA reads TGTGCCAGCAGTTATGGCTCTATCCAAGAGACCCAGTACTTC. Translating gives CASSYGSIQETQYF.

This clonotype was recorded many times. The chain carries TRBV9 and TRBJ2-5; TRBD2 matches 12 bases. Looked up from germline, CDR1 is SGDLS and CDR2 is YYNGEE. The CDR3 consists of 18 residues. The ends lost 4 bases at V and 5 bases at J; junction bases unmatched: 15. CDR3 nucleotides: TGTGCCAGCAGCATCGGACTAGCGGGAACAAGCGTCACGGAGACCCAGTACTTC. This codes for CASSIGLAGTSVTETQYF.

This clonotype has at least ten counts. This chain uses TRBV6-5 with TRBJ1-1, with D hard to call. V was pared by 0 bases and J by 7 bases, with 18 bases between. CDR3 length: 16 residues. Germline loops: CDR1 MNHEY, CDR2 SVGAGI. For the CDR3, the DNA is TGTGCCAGCAGTTACTCTAGGGTCGGCGGCAAACATGAAGCTTTCTTT. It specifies CASSYSRVGGKHEAFF.

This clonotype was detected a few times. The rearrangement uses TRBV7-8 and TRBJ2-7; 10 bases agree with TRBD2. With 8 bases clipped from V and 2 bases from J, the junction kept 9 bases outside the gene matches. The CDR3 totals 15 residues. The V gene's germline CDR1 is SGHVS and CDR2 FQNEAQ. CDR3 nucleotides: TGTGCCAGCGCTAGCGGGGGACTAAGGACCTACGAGCAGTACTTC. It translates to CASASGGLRTYEQYF.

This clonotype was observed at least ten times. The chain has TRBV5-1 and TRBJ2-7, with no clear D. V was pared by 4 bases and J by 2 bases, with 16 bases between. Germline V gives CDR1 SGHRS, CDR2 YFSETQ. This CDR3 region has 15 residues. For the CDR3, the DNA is TGCGCCAGCAGCCCCCCAACCGACACCCCCTACGAGCAGTACTTC. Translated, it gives CASSPPTDTPYEQYF.

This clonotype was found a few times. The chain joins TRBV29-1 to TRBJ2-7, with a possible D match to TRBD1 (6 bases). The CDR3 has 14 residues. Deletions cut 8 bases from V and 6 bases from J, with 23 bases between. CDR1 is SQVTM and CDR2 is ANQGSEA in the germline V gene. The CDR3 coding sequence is TGCAGCATCTTAGCAGGGGCGGCTTTCGGCGAGCAGTACTTC. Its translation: CSILAGAAFGEQYF.

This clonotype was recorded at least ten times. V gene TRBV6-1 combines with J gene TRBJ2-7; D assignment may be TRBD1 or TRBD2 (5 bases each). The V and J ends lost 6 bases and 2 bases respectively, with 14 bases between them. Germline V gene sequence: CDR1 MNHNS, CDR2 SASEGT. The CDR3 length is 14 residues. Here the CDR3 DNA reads TGTGCCAGCAGGACGTTGAGGGGCGCCTACGAGCAGTACTTC. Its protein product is CASRTLRGAYEQYF.

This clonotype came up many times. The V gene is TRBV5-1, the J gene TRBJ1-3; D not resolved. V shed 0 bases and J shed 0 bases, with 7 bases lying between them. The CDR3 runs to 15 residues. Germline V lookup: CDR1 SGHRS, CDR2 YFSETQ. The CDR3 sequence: CASSLGSFSGNTIYF. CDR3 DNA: TGCGCCAGCAGCTTGGGGTCGTTCTCTGGAAACACCATATATTTT.

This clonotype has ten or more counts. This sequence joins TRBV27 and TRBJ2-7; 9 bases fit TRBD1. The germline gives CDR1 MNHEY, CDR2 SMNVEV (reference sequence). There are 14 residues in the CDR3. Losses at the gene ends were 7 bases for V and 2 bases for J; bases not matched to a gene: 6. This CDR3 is CASKDRGTAYEQYF. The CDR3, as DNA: TGTGCCAGCAAGGACAGGGGTACCGCCTACGAGCAGTACTTC.

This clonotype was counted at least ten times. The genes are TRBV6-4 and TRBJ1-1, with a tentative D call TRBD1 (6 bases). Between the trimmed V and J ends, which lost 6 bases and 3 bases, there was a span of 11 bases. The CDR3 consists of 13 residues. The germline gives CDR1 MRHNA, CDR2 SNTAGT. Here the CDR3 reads CASSAGADTEAFF. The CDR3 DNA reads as TGTGCCAGCAGCGCAGGGGCAGACACTGAAGCTTTCTTT.

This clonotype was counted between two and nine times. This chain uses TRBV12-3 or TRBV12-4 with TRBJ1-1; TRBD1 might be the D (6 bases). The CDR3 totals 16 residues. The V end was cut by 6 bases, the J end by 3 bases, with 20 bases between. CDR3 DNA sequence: TGTGCCAGCAGGAGAACTCGCGCGGGGGGCGACACTGAAGCTTTCTTT. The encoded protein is CASRRTRAGGDTEAFF.

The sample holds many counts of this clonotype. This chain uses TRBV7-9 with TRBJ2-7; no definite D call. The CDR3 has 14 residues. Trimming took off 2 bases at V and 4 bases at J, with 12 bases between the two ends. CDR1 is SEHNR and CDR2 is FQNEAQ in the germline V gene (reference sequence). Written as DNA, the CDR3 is TGTGCCAGCAGCTTAACCGGGCTTCAATACGAGCAGTACTTC. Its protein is CASSLTGLQYEQYF.

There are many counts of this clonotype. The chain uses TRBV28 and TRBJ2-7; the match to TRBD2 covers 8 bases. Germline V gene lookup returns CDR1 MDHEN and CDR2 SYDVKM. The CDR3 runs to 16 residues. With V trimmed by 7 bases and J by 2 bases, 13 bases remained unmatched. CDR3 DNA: TGTGCCAGCATCGGATCCTGGGTCGGGAGGGCCTACGAGCAGTACTTC. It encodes CASIGSWVGRAYEQYF.

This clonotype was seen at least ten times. CDR3 sequence (DNA): TGTGCCAGCAGTTTATACAGCTCTTATGGCTACACCTTC. It encodes CASSLYSSYGYTF. The J gene is TRBJ1-2, the V gene TRBV27; D is undetermined. Trimming took off 1 base at V and 5 bases at J, with 8 bases between the two ends. Germline-derived CDR1 and CDR2 are MNHEY and SMNVEV (reference sequence). The CDR3 is made up of 13 amino acids.

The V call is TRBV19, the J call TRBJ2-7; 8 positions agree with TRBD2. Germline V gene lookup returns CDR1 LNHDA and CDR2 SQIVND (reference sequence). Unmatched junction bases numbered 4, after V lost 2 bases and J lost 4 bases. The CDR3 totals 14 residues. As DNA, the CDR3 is TGTGCCAGTAGTATAACCGTAGCGGGATACGAGCAGTACTTC. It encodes CASSITVAGYEQYF.

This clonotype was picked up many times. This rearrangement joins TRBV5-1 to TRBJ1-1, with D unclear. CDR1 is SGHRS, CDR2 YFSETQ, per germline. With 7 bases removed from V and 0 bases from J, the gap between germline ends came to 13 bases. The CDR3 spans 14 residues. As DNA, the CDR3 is TGCGCCAGCGGCCTGTATGGGATGAACACTGAAGCTTTCTTT. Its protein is CASGLYGMNTEAFF.

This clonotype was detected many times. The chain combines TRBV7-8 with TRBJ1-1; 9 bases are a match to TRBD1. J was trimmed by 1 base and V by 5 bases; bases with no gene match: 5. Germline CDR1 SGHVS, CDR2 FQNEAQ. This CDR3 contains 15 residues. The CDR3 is CASSRGQGTNTEAFF. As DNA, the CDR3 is TGTGCCAGCAGCCGGGGACAGGGTACGAACACTGAAGCTTTCTTT.

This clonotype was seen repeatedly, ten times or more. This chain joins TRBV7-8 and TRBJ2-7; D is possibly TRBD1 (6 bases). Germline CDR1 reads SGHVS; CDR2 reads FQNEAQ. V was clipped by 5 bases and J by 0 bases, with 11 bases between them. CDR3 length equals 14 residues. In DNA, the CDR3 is TGTGCCAGCAGCCCCACAGGGAGCTCCTACGAGCAGTACTTC. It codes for CASSPTGSSYEQYF.